This TCR beta chain was obtained from a study of OX40 agonist ivuxolimab in advanced cancers. Study-wide points: Compared with CD4+, CD8+ T cells on average had more expanded clones.

The assay was immunoSEQ multiplex PCR, and TCRdb's table has in-frame clones only and misses some. This sample has 55,000 to 85,000 clones, with about 94% found just once. The V end lost 5 bases, the J end lost 4 bases, and 13 bases lay between the germline ends. Per germline, CDR1 MNHEY and CDR2 SVGAGI. The CDR3 extends over 14 amino acids. Of note for this clone: Its target is not known.

The chain links TRBV6-5 to TRBJ2-3; D is perhaps TRBD1 (6 bases). This TCR came from an adult with an advanced solid tumor such as melanoma, head and neck, liver or kidney cancer. The source was CD4+ or CD8+ T cells sorted from blood, collected in a trial of the OX40 agonist ivuxolimab. The CDR3: CASSPGVFADTQYF. The CDR3 DNA reads TGTGCCAGCAGTCCAGGGGTATTCGCAGATACGCAGTATTTT.